Following are 18 T cell receptor beta chains from one sample sequenced in a study of OX40 agonist ivuxolimab in advanced cancers. TCRdb keeps only in-frame clones here, not all; method: immunoSEQ multiplex PCR. Among approximately 8,800 clones listed, about four fifths were seen once. The sequenced sample was CD4+ or CD8+ T cells sorted from blood, obtained in a trial of the OX40 agonist ivuxolimab. The receptor source for this set is an adult with an advanced solid tumor such as melanoma, head and neck, liver or kidney cancer.

This chain connects TRBV18 to TRBJ1-3; 10 bases are shared with TRBD1. Germline trimming cut 2 bases from V and 5 bases from J; bases unmatched to any gene: 3. The CDR3 is 15 amino acids. The germline V gene encodes CDR1 KGHSH and CDR2 LQKENI. The chain's CDR3 is CASSPETGGRNTIYF. In DNA, the CDR3 is TGTGCCAGCTCACCAGAGACAGGGGGCAGAAACACCATATATTTT.

CDR3 region: CASSQDKVGYQPQHF. In DNA form, the CDR3 reads TGCGCCAGCAGCCAAGATAAGGTAGGATATCAGCCCCAGCATTTT. The gene calls are TRBV4-3 and TRBJ1-5; no clear D gene. Germline V gene sequence: CDR1 LGHNA, CDR2 YSLEER. The CDR3 is 15 amino acids. V was pared by 0 bases and J by 5 bases, with 11 bases between.

This chain links TRBV6-6 with TRBJ1-2, with 11 bases lining up with TRBD1. In germline, CDR1 is MNHNY, CDR2 SVGAGI (reference sequence). This CDR3 is built from 16 residues. With 9 bases clipped from V and 4 bases from J, the junction kept 13 bases outside the gene matches. CDR3 sequence: CASRSGQGASGYGYTF. Here the CDR3 DNA reads TGTGCCAGTCGTTCTGGACAGGGGGCGTCAGGCTATGGCTACACCTTC.

The chain carries TRBV6-6 and TRBJ1-1, with TRBD1 identical over 8 bases. CDR1 MNHNY and CDR2 SVGAGI come from the germline V gene (reference sequence). CDR3 length equals 14 residues. Unmatched junction bases numbered 4, after V lost 4 bases and J lost 3 bases. This CDR3 reads CASSSGTGDTEAFF. The CDR3 nucleotides are TGTGCCAGCAGTTCCGGGACAGGAGACACTGAAGCTTTCTTT.

This CDR3 is CASSELDTEAFF. In DNA, the CDR3 is TGTGCCAGCAGTGAGTTGGACACTGAAGCTTTCTTT. V gene TRBV2 combines with J gene TRBJ1-1; D not certain. V was clipped by 3 bases and J by 3 bases, with 5 bases between them. The length of the CDR3 is 12 residues. In germline, CDR1 is SNHLY, CDR2 FYNNEI.

This clone occurred once. The chain combines TRBV7-6 with TRBJ2-3, with D uncertain. V lost 1 base and J 4 bases, leaving 9 bases between the germline ends. This CDR3 is built from 14 residues. The germline CDR1 and CDR2 sequences are SGHVS and FNYEAQ. Here the CDR3 DNA reads TGTGCCAGCAGCTTAGAACTACTCTCAGATACGCAGTATTTT. It yields the protein CASSLELLSDTQYF.

This rearrangement joins TRBV10-3 to TRBJ1-2; TRBD1 matches 9 bases. The CDR3 is 15 amino acids. V gave up 5 bases and J gave up 0 bases; unmatched junction bases: 4. CDR1 and CDR2 (germline): ENHRY, SYGVKD. This CDR3 is CAISIRTGANYGYTF. CDR3 bases: TGTGCCATCAGTATAAGGACAGGGGCTAACTATGGCTACACCTTC.

V usage is TRBV7-9 and J usage is TRBJ2-7, with TRBD1 as a possible D gene (6 bases). The V gene's germline CDR1 is SEHNR and CDR2 FQNEAQ (reference sequence). The CDR3 has 12 residues. Trimming took off 1 base at V and 5 bases at J, with 6 bases between the two ends. CDR3 in amino acids: CASSLEGDEQYF. CDR3 bases: TGTGCCAGCAGCTTAGAGGGGGACGAGCAGTACTTC.

This chain connects TRBV4-2 to TRBJ2-6; the D is unclear. V was shortened by 0 bases and J by 4 bases, with 10 bases between the two germline ends. The germline gives CDR1 LGHNA, CDR2 YNFKEQ. This CDR3 spans 16 amino acids. CDR3 loop: CASSQDSGAGANVLTF. In nucleotides, the CDR3 is TGTGCCAGCAGCCAAGATTCGGGTGCCGGGGCCAACGTCCTGACTTTC.

This chain connects TRBV7-6 to TRBJ2-7; no definite D call. Germline V gene lookup returns CDR1 SGHVS and CDR2 FNYEAQ. V was shortened by 5 bases and J by 6 bases, with 20 bases between the two germline ends. This CDR3 is built from 15 residues. CDR3 in DNA: TGTGCCAGCAGCGTAGTTATAGGTGATCTTGGCGAGCAGTACTTC. This gives the protein CASSVVIGDLGEQYF.

The chain employs TRBV7-6 and TRBJ2-5; D might be TRBD2 (7 bases). The ends were cut back, 5 bases at V and 2 bases at J, with 18 bases in the middle. This CDR3 has 16 residues. Germline V gives CDR1 SGHVS, CDR2 FNYEAQ. The CDR3 sequence: CASSAGVRGAQETQYF. The CDR3 region has the DNA TGTGCCAGCAGCGCCGGGGTCCGGGGGGCACAAGAGACCCAGTACTTC.

The rearrangement links TRBV7-9 to TRBJ2-7; 9 nucleotides match TRBD1. The V segment lost 5 bases and the J segment 2 bases; nucleotides outside the gene matches: 4. Per the germline V gene, CDR1 is SEHNR and CDR2 is FQNEAQ (reference sequence). CDR3 length: 14 residues. The CDR3 region has the DNA TGTGCCAGCAGCCCCGGGACAGGGACCTACGAGCAGTACTTC. Translating gives CASSPGTGTYEQYF.

This chain connects TRBV5-1 to TRBJ1-5; TRBD1 is a possible D gene (5 bases). Germline CDR1 and CDR2: SGHRS and YFSETQ. V lost 0 bases to trimming and J lost 4 bases, with 11 bases between them. This CDR3 spans 15 amino acids. The CDR3 DNA is TGCGCCAGCAGCTTGGCCGATGGGGCTAATCAGCCCCAGCATTTT. Translating it yields CASSLADGANQPQHF.

CDR3: CASSYLGTNYEQYF. In DNA form, the CDR3 reads TGTGCCAGCAGTTACCTCGGGACAAACTACGAGCAGTACTTC. The chain is built from TRBV6-5 and TRBJ2-7; D may be TRBD1 (6 bases). The CDR3 consists of 14 residues. Trimming stripped 2 bases from V and 3 bases from J, with 11 bases between. Looked up from germline, CDR1 is MNHEY and CDR2 is SVGAGI.

J is TRBJ2-5 and V is TRBV18; tentatively, D is TRBD1 or TRBD2 (5 bases each). The CDR3 loop spans 17 amino acids. CDR1 KGHSH and CDR2 LQKENI come from the germline V gene. The V end was cut by 0 bases, the J end by 5 bases, with 19 bases between. In DNA, the CDR3 is TGTGCCAGCTCACCACCCGGATCTGGGGGAACGGGTGAGACCCAGTACTTC. It translates to CASSPPGSGGTGETQYF.

The chain has TRBV6-5 and TRBJ1-2; TRBD1 is a possible D gene (6 bases). The V and J ends lost 7 bases and 6 bases respectively, with 15 bases between them. CDR1 MNHEY and CDR2 SVGAGI come from the germline V gene. CDR3 size: 13 residues. Here the CDR3 DNA reads TGTGCCAGCAAAAAGCGGGGGCGACATGGCTACACCTTC. This translates into CASKKRGRHGYTF.

This chain links TRBV11-2 with TRBJ1-4; no definite D call. Germline lookup yields CDR1 SGHAT and CDR2 FQNNGV. The CDR3 consists of 13 residues. Trimming removed 1 base at V and 8 bases at J, with 8 bases between. The CDR3 here is CASSLATGEKLFF. CDR3 DNA: TGTGCCAGCAGCTTAGCTACTGGGGAAAAACTGTTTTTT.

The gene calls are TRBV6-5 and TRBJ1-2; 7 nucleotides line up with TRBD1. The length of the CDR3 is 14 residues. V shed 6 bases and J 4 bases; nucleotides not matched to a gene: 8. The germline CDR1 and CDR2 sequences are MNHEY and SVGAGI. CDR3 region: CASSPERTGYGYTF. The CDR3 DNA reads as TGTGCCAGCAGCCCCGAGCGGACAGGCTATGGCTACACCTTC.